Given below is one T cell receptor (beta chain) in context. Its antigen is unidentified. V lost 0 bases and J lost 6, with 5 bases in between. CDR1 is SGHAT, CDR2 FQNNGV, per germline. The CDR3 totals 12 residues. These data come from a study of Ad26.COV2.S vaccination and SARS-CoV-2 variants. Study as a whole: Into the muscle, Ad26.COV2.S was dosed once or twice, 56 days apart. Study results and limitations: Compared with placebo recipients, vaccine recipients had higher spike-specific TCR breadth. Spike-specific responses of CD8+ and CD4+ T cells were reported to display substantial breadth after vaccination.

The repertoire was sequenced with immunoSEQ multiplex PCR; TCRdb's copy has only in-frame clones and lacks some. The sample carries some 390,000 clones, approximately 90% recorded once. Treatment specified: around 19 received Ad26.COV2.S at low or high dose, single or two shots; roughly five received placebo; per-sample allocation not given. All samples were drawn on day 63, counting from the first vaccine or placebo injection. The TCR comes from a person between 18 and 65 years old who received the Ad26.COV2.S COVID-19 vaccine or a placebo. The V call is TRBV11-2, the J call TRBJ1-1; D not certain. Sequences were derived from peripheral blood, sampled in a trial of Ad26.COV2.S vaccine versus placebo. CDR3 region: CASSLDLSEAFF. The CDR3 region has the DNA TGTGCCAGCAGCTTAGATCTTTCTGAAGCTTTCTTT.